Ten or more counts support the clone carrying this T cell receptor (beta chain). Sample time point: newly diagnosed GD, antithyroid drugs for less than 3 months. Extracted RNA from PBMCs served as the source of the TCR library. The sample belongs to a study of regulatory T cells in long-lasting Graves disease. Study information: Newly diagnosed Graves' patients had under 3 months of antithyroid drugs.

The CDR3 is made up of 13 amino acids. Germline V gives CDR1 GTSNPN, CDR2 SVGIG (reference sequence). V was shortened by 0 bases and J by 2 bases, with 7 bases between the two germline ends. The authors built TCR beta libraries using iRepertoire HTBI primers and Arm-PCR of CDR3 regions. MiXCR, applied by TCRdb to the multiplex PCR reads, yields one record per CDR3 protein. The profile shows 440,000 or so distinct CDR3 sequences, roughly 17% of them singletons. These data were likewise used in another study, on T cells in Graves' hyperthyroidism and ophthalmopathy.

This TCR was recovered from a woman in her 30s with Graves disease. V and J are TRBV30 and TRBJ1-1; D uncertain. The material was peripheral blood mononuclear cells (PBMCs), obtained at new diagnosis, from a patient treated with antithyroid drugs. DNA of the CDR3: TGTGCCTGGAGTGTGAGCAGCAACACTGAAGCTTTCTTT. This encodes CAWSVSSNTEAFF.